This T cell receptor beta chain was sequenced for a study of OX40 agonist ivuxolimab in advanced cancers. Looking at the study overall: Participants could have had prior anti-PD-1, anti-PD-L1 or anti-CTLA-4 therapy, and around 40% had some.

CDR3 size: 11 residues. CDR1 SEHNR and CDR2 FQNEAQ come from the germline V gene (reference sequence). V was clipped by 5 bases and J by 8 bases, with 9 bases between them. Assay: immunoSEQ multiplex PCR; the TCRdb copy retains only in-frame clones and omits some. Counted here are around 80,000 clones, roughly 87% occurring once; the ten biggest clones make up about 0.57%. This clone was seen once. Its target is not known. Study outcomes and limitations: Among expanded peripheral T cells, antigen specificity went undetermined.

This clonotype was obtained from an adult with an advanced solid tumor such as melanoma, head and neck, liver or kidney cancer. Sequences were derived from CD4+ or CD8+ T cells sorted from blood, sampled in a trial of the OX40 agonist ivuxolimab. The V and J genes are TRBV7-9 and TRBJ1-1, with a tentative D call TRBD1 (5 bases). CDR3 nucleotide sequence: TGTGCCAGCAGCGGTAGGGGCGAAGCTTTCTTT. Amino acid sequence: CASSGRGEAFF.